The entry that follows covers one T cell receptor (beta chain) sequence. Its antigen is currently not known. No base quality information exists; no much larger clone differs at one position. Each collaborating institution followed its own protocols to collect whole blood in K2EDTA tubes. For TCRbeta analysis, collaborator samples were shipped as frozen whole blood, as isolated PBMCs, or as DNA extracted from either sample type. This sample is drawn from a study of blood T cell repertoires in COVID-19 (dated by TCRdb to about 2020). Looking at the study overall: Samples covering the acute and convalescent phases of COVID-19 were provided by collaborators in the United States, Italy and Spain. The prospective study material was composed of cDNA or gDNA derived from T cells, B-cell-depleted T cells, or PBMCs. Subjects who had been exposed to COVID-19, were actively infected with it, or had recovered from it provided the deeply sampled blood TCRbeta repertoires that made up the dataset. The repertoires were released in a freely available public database intended as a resource for research on the immune response to SARS-CoV-2. The samples were drawn from the first 160 participants of the ongoing ImmuneRACE study and from 1,254 subjects provided by 6 global collaborators. Nearly every sample came with metadata listing a de-identified subject ID, COVID-19 status, age in years and sex. HLA class I and class II types, where available, came from metadata supplied by the sample provider rather than from assay-based typing.

TCRbeta CDR3 regions were amplified from genomic DNA by means of the immunoSEQ Assay, a bias-controlled multiplex PCR. The original pipeline was this. The number of nucleated cells in each sample was estimated from the amplification of reference gene primers within the assay. Sequence reads were collapsed and filtered to measure the absolute abundance of every unique TCRbeta CDR3 rearrangement. For each sample, productive Simpson clonality was calculated as the square root of Simpson's diversity index across productive rearrangements. This immuneACCESS table, as held by TCRdb, lists in-frame sequences with V and J called but not all clones. Of the missing ones, under half trace to an unresolved V gene in checked studies; the others have no known cause. That table is the source of V, J and clone size, and D and trimming were worked out from the DNA. The sample records around 180,000 clones, about 87% of which are singletons. The top ten constitute about 26% of the sample.

On the study overall, not on this receptor specifically: The quantity of clinical and demographic metadata differed by source and by participant and was supplied without curation.

V has 2 bases trimmed and J has 5 bases trimmed; junction bases matching no gene number 3. The CDR3 has 14 amino acids, counting the end cysteine and phenylalanine. Only the CDR3 part of the read is kept: 42 bases, read in frame from the first base. Looking up the germline V gene yields CDR1 SGHRS and CDR2 YFSETQ. The V and J segments used are TRBV5-1 and TRBJ1-2; TRBD1 aligns with 10 central bases. This clonotype was obtained from a man aged 60 to 69 with acute or convalescent COVID-19. The sequenced sample was peripheral blood. The base sequence is TGCGCCAGCAGCTTTAGGGGACAGGGGTATGGCTACACCTTC. It encodes CASSFRGQGYGYTF.